These T cell receptor beta chains were read from a single sample in a study of blood T cell repertoires in COVID-19. TCRdb's table, derived via immunoSEQ multiplex PCR, lists solely in-frame clones and lacks some. The sample comprises more than 250,000 clones, approximately 88% of which are singletons, and about 1.5% rests with the top ten. The specimen sequenced was peripheral blood. The source is a woman aged 30 to 39 with COVID-19, enrolled during active disease. Both conserved end residues are part of each CDR3. D genes are given only for firm matches. Where a row states a size, it is once, few, many or the class of an expanded clone; other rows omit it.

j_call v_call clone_size d_call cdr3_aa
TRBJ1-1 TRBV3-1/TRBV3-2 once TRBD1 CASNRGRGTEAFF
TRBJ1-1 TRBV5-1 - - CASSRYQGLRGMNTEAFF
TRBJ1-3 TRBV6-5 - - CASSPTGSGNTIYF
TRBJ1-1 TRBV24-1 - - CATSDPLAGTEAFF
TRBJ2-1 TRBV6-5 - - CASSYSPGSEQFF
TRBJ1-2 TRBV27 - - CASSMTGANYGYTF
TRBJ1-1 TRBV19 - - CASKPGQGWMNTEAFF
TRBJ1-5 TRBV5-6 few TRBD1 CASSRTGSNQPQHF
TRBJ1-4 TRBV6-5 - - CASSWTGLEVKLFF
TRBJ1-1 TRBV7-2 once - CASSLLGGNTEAFF
TRBJ2-3 TRBV7-9 - - CASSLWSGTQYF
TRBJ1-1 TRBV3-1/TRBV3-2 - - CASSQVRDGGAFF
TRBJ1-1 TRBV29-1 - - CSVSRGGEAFF
TRBJ2-5 TRBV6-1 - - CASSDNRDRQETQYF
TRBJ1-3 TRBV30 - - CAWTGVRSGNTIYF
TRBJ2-7 TRBV5-1 - TRBD2 CASSPGTSGTYEQYF
TRBJ2-7 TRBV5-1 once TRBD1 CASSRGQREQYF
TRBJ1-2 TRBV6-4 - - CASSDFGTPNYGYTF
TRBJ1-2 TRBV6-2/TRBV6-3 once - CASSRSPNRDGYTF
TRBJ2-5 TRBV7-6 - TRBD2 CASSSRGLAGQETQYF
TRBJ1-2 TRBV5-4 - - CASSGGPGYGYTF
TRBJ1-2 TRBV4-1 - - CASSQEGRNYGYTF
TRBJ1-1 TRBV6-2/TRBV6-3 - TRBD1 CASSRGQAELNTEAFF
TRBJ1-1 TRBV7-6 - - CASTSLTGNSEAFF
TRBJ2-3 TRBV19 - - CASSIFSVGGTDTQYF
TRBJ1-2 TRBV27 - - CASSLDRNYGYTF
TRBJ1-6 TRBV19 - TRBD1 CASSGTGQSPLHF